These 3 T cell receptor beta chains were all obtained from the same sample, sequenced in a study of cytomegalovirus exposure and HLA in healthy donors. The PCR had 60 Vbeta and 13 Jbeta primers. The table came from immunoSEQ multiplex PCR; TCRdb's copy has only in-frame clones and leaves some out. This sample has 150,000 to 180,000 clones; about 80% occur once, and the top ten carry 10% to 15%. The sequencing sample was made of PBMCs. The origin of the receptors is a man aged 30 to 39 in good health and CMV-seropositive.

The V call is TRBV5-8, the J call TRBJ2-1; D perhaps matches TRBD1 (6 bases). Germline V gene data show CDR1 as SGHTS and CDR2 as YDEGEE. The length of the CDR3 is 15 residues. The V end was cut by 5 bases, the J end by 6 bases, with 18 bases between. The CDR3 DNA follows: TGTGCCAGCAGACCCGACAGGCGCAGGTTCAATGAGCAGTTCTTC. This gives the protein CASRPDRRRFNEQFF. Full variable domain (remainder filled in from reference TRBV5-8 and TRBJ2-1): EAGVTQSPTHLIKTRGQQATLRCSPISGHTSVYWYQQALGLGLQFLLWYDEGEERNRGNFPPRFSGRQFPNYSSELNVNALELEDSALYLCASRPDRRRFNEQFFGPGTRLTVL.

This clone occurred a few times. The rearrangement joins TRBV5-5 to TRBJ2-7, with 11 positions matching TRBD1. Trimming removed 4 bases from V and 6 bases from J; junction bases left unmatched: 6. The CDR3 length is 14 residues. Germline CDR1 reads SGHKS; CDR2 reads YYEKEE (reference sequence). The CDR3 here is CASSGGQGVGEQYF. The CDR3 nucleotides read TGTGCCAGCAGCGGGGGACAGGGGGTTGGCGAGCAGTACTTC.

There are a few counts of this clone. The chain joins TRBV7-2 to TRBJ2-6; D is perhaps TRBD2 (5 bases). The CDR3 spans 16 residues. Between the trimmed V and J ends, which lost 1 base and 4 bases, there was a span of 11 bases. CDR1 is SGHTA and CDR2 is FQGNSA in the germline V gene. The CDR3, as DNA: TGTGCCAGCAGCTTAGTCGGGGAGCCCGGGGCCAACGTCCTGACTTTC. Its protein product is CASSLVGEPGANVLTF.